These 31 T cell receptor beta chains were sequenced from one sample in a study of cytomegalovirus exposure and HLA in healthy donors (dated by TCRdb to the late 2010s). The library relied on the immunoSEQ multiplex PCR assay. For the multiplex PCR, a mixture combining 60 forward primers for TCR Vbeta segments and 13 reverse primers for TCR Jbeta segments was used. TCRdb carries this immuneACCESS record with in-frame sequences only. Its versions omit some clonotypes, under half of them owing to an unresolved V gene in the studies checked, with the rest unexplained. The sample has about 200,000 clones on record, around 88% of them singletons. Approximately 0.31% of the sample belongs to the ten largest clones. Sequences were obtained from PBMCs. Every receptor here comes from a woman aged 30 to 39 in good health and CMV-seronegative.

The V and J genes are TRBV7-6 and TRBJ2-5; D is unclear. Per the germline V gene, CDR1 is SGHVS and CDR2 is FNYEAQ. The CDR3 consists of 13 residues. V gave up 6 bases and J gave up 1 base, with 9 bases separating them. The CDR3 region is CASRKAGQETQYF. In DNA form, the CDR3 reads TGTGCCAGCAGAAAAGCAGGCCAAGAGACCCAGTACTTC.

The V gene is TRBV5-5, the J gene TRBJ1-1; D is unclear. CDR3 length: 14 residues. The V gene's germline CDR1 is SGHKS and CDR2 YYEKEE (reference sequence). Trimming removed 0 bases at V and 0 bases at J, with 6 bases between. CDR3 DNA: TGTGCCAGCAGCTTGGAACATTTGAACACTGAAGCTTTCTTT. Translating gives CASSLEHLNTEAFF.

The rearrangement joins TRBV5-1 to TRBJ2-1; 9 bases align to TRBD1. CDR3 length: 15 amino acids. Germline CDR1 reads SGHRS; CDR2 reads YFSETQ. V lost 1 base, J lost 6 bases, and 5 bases stayed unmatched. The CDR3 DNA reads as TGCGCCAGCAGCTTGTTTGGGACAGGGCTCAATGAGCAGTTCTTC. The encoded protein is CASSLFGTGLNEQFF.

V is TRBV6-1 and J is TRBJ1-4, with TRBD1 matching over 10 bases. This CDR3 comprises 17 residues. The germline V gene has CDR1 MNHNS and CDR2 SASEGT. The J segment lost 5 bases and the V segment lost 4 bases, leaving 10 bases of the junction unmatched. In nucleotides, the CDR3 is TGTGCCAGCAGTGCACTGGGGACAGGGGACGCAAATGAAAAACTGTTTTTT. Residues: CASSALGTGDANEKLFF.

V is TRBV18 and J is TRBJ2-5, with 15 bases aligning to TRBD2. There are 18 residues in the CDR3. The germline V gene encodes CDR1 KGHSH and CDR2 LQKENI. V dropped 1 base and J dropped 0; count of bases not matched to a gene: 3. The CDR3 region has the DNA TGTGCCAGCTCACCACGTGGACTAGCGGGGGGGAACCAAGAGACCCAGTACTTC. Encoded protein: CASSPRGLAGGNQETQYF.

The CDR3 protein is CASSEGLTVNNEQFF. CDR3 bases: TGTGCCAGCAGTGAAGGGCTTACCGTCAACAATGAGCAGTTCTTC. The chain carries TRBV6-1 and TRBJ2-1; D is unclear. Trimming shortened V by 1 base and J by 5 bases, and 12 bases separated the two germline ends. The CDR3 totals 15 residues. Germline V gives CDR1 MNHNS, CDR2 SASEGT.

The J gene is TRBJ1-1, the V gene TRBV5-1; 7 nucleotides align to TRBD1. Germline-derived CDR1 and CDR2 are SGHRS and YFSETQ. J lost 3 bases, V lost 4 bases, and 3 bases had no gene match. This CDR3 spans 13 amino acids. The CDR3 here is CASSPGTDTEAFF. The CDR3, as DNA: TGCGCCAGCAGCCCTGGGACAGACACTGAAGCTTTCTTT. Filled out from reference TRBV5-1 and TRBJ1-1, the complete variable domain reads KAGVTQTPRYLIKTRGQQVTLSCSPISGHRSVSWYQQTPGQGLQFLFEYFSETQRNKGNFPGRFSGRQFSNSRSEMNVSTLELGDSALYLCASSPGTDTEAFFGQGTRLTVV.

The chain employs TRBV29-1 and TRBJ2-1; TRBD1 agrees at 9 bases. Germline CDR1 SQVTM, CDR2 ANQGSEA. This CDR3 is built from 12 residues. Trimming cost V 4 bases and J 7 bases; bases outside gene matches: 2. CDR3 sequence reads: CSVGDRVNEQFF. CDR3 coding DNA: TGCAGCGTTGGGGACAGGGTGAATGAGCAGTTCTTC.

The count of this clone is one. The sample carries other DNA sequences with the same CDR3. V and J are TRBV27 and TRBJ2-7, with a weak D call TRBD1 (6 bases). Per the germline V gene, CDR1 is MNHEY and CDR2 is SMNVEV (reference sequence). Trimming pared 2 bases from V and 1 base from J, leaving 6 bases between. This CDR3 region has 13 residues. CDR3 residues: CASSLGQSYEQYF. CDR3 in DNA: TGTGCCAGCAGTTTAGGACAGTCCTACGAGCAGTACTTC.

The rearrangement joins TRBV7-8 to TRBJ2-7; D is perhaps TRBD1 (6 bases). From germline, CDR1 is SGHVS and CDR2 FQNEAQ. The CDR3 has 15 amino acids. The V end lost 6 bases, the J end lost 3 bases, and 18 bases lay between the germline ends. The CDR3 reads CASSEGVIEGYEQYF. CDR3 DNA: TGTGCCAGCAGTGAGGGGGTAATTGAAGGCTACGAGCAGTACTTC.

To note about this clone: The junction departs from the called germline gene at one end, perhaps through a read error. The chain recombines TRBV11-3 with TRBJ2-3, with D tentatively TRBD2 (5 bases). Germline values: CDR1 SGHNT, CDR2 YENEEA. CDR3 length: 13 residues. CDR3: CASSLDYTDTQYF. The DNA of the CDR3 is TGTGCCAGCAGCCTAGACTACACAGATACGCAGTATTTT.

The chain joins TRBV6-5 to TRBJ1-5; TRBD1 agrees at 8 bases. After removal of 5 bases from V and 5 bases from J, the junction contained 8 bases not matched to a gene. Germline CDR1 reads MNHEY; CDR2 reads SVGAGI. This CDR3 has 15 amino acids. In DNA form, the CDR3 reads TGTGCCAGCAGTCCGGACAGGGAAAGCTATCAGCCCCAGCATTTT. Translated: CASSPDRESYQPQHF.

The chain carries TRBV19 and TRBJ1-5; D is perhaps TRBD1 (5 bases). This CDR3 has 14 residues. The V end was cut by 11 bases, the J end by 6 bases, with 20 bases between. Germline V gene lookup returns CDR1 LNHDA and CDR2 SQIVND (reference sequence). CDR3 sequence reads: CASKGRRGGQPQHF. The CDR3 region has the DNA TGTGCCTCAAAGGGTAGGCGCGGGGGTCAGCCCCAGCATTTT.

This rearrangement joins TRBV2 to TRBJ2-1; TRBD2 matches 12 bases. The CDR3 runs to 17 residues. Germline assignment: CDR1 SNHLY and CDR2 FYNNEI. V lost 3 bases and J lost 7; bases outside the gene matches: 10. The CDR3 here is CASSELLAGGSENEQFF. The DNA of the CDR3 is TGTGCCAGCAGTGAGTTACTAGCGGGAGGCTCTGAAAATGAGCAGTTCTTC.

Note on this clone: At one end the junction does not follow the germline gene, possibly because of a read error. V usage is TRBV6-6 and J usage is TRBJ2-6; D perhaps matches TRBD1 (5 bases). Germline CDR1 is MNHNY and CDR2 is SVGAGI (reference sequence). This CDR3 region has 13 residues. The DNA for the CDR3 is TGTGCCAGCAGCCCCTCTGGGGCCAAAGTCCTGACTTTC. Protein: CASSPSGAKVLTF.

Here the CDR3 reads CARGEREGPAHNEQFF. The CDR3 DNA reads as TGTGCCAGGGGGGAGCGGGAGGGCCCTGCGCACAATGAGCAGTTCTTC. This chain uses TRBV2 with TRBJ2-1, with 10 nucleotides matching TRBD2. Germline V gene lookup returns CDR1 SNHLY and CDR2 FYNNEI. This CDR3 has 16 residues. V shed 9 bases, J shed 5 bases, and the junction held 13 bases outside the gene matches.

In its sample, this clone was seen once. The V gene is TRBV10-2, the J gene TRBJ2-1, with a weak D call TRBD2 (6 bases). Per the germline V gene, CDR1 is WSHSY and CDR2 is SAAADI. CDR3 length equals 17 residues. The V end was cut by 2 bases, the J end by 2 bases, with 16 bases between. CDR3 protein: CASSEVSPGSAYNEQFF. The DNA for the CDR3 is TGCGCCAGCAGTGAGGTATCTCCCGGGAGCGCCTACAATGAGCAGTTCTTC.

The rearrangement uses TRBV5-1 and TRBJ2-5, with D perhaps TRBD1 (6 bases). Germline-derived CDR1 and CDR2 are SGHRS and YFSETQ. This CDR3 has 13 residues. Trimming took off 4 bases at V and 5 bases at J, with 12 bases between the two ends. CDR3 sequence: CASSLQGSETQYF. The CDR3 DNA reads as TGCGCCAGCAGCCTACAGGGTTCGGAGACCCAGTACTTC.

The chain employs TRBV18 and TRBJ2-1; 11 positions match TRBD2. Germline V lookup: CDR1 KGHSH, CDR2 LQKENI. Losses at the gene ends were 7 bases for V and 15 bases for J; bases not matched to a gene: 17. The CDR3 covers 15 residues. The CDR3 spells CASWSGTSGPRGRFF. The CDR3 DNA follows: TGTGCCAGCTGGTCCGGGACTAGCGGCCCAAGGGGTAGGTTCTTC.

The rearrangement joins TRBV11-3 to TRBJ2-2; D unresolved. Trimming shortened V by 7 bases and J by 0 bases, and 9 bases separated the two germline ends. Germline V gives CDR1 SGHNT, CDR2 YENEEA. The CDR3 has 14 residues. The CDR3 reads CASKLGANTGELFF. The CDR3 nucleotides read TGTGCCAGCAAGTTAGGAGCGAACACCGGGGAGCTGTTTTTT.

The rearrangement joins TRBV27 to TRBJ1-1; no clear D gene. V lost 7 bases and J lost 1, with 10 bases in between. The CDR3 covers 13 residues. The germline CDR1 and CDR2 sequences are MNHEY and SMNVEV (reference sequence). The CDR3 DNA reads as TGTGCCAGCAATCCTAGACCGAACACTGAAGCTTTCTTT. Its protein is CASNPRPNTEAFF.

The chain recombines TRBV19 with TRBJ2-4; 8 bases are a match to TRBD1. Looked up from germline, CDR1 is LNHDA and CDR2 is SQIVND (reference sequence). Trimming took 8 bases from V and 0 from J; bases not matched to a gene: 6. The CDR3 consists of 15 residues. CDR3 in DNA: TGTGCCAGTCGGGACAGGAGGCTAGCCAAAAACATTCAGTACTTC. Translation gives CASRDRRLAKNIQYF.

V gene TRBV6-1 combines with J gene TRBJ1-5; D call uncertain. CDR1 is MNHNS, CDR2 SASEGT, per germline. The length of the CDR3 is 15 residues. The V end was cut by 4 bases, the J end by 0 bases, with 10 bases between. The CDR3 DNA follows: TGTGCCAGCAGTGGGGCATTCTTTAGCAATCAGCCCCAGCATTTT. This sequence encodes CASSGAFFSNQPQHF.

This clone was counted a single time. The chain employs TRBV5-1 and TRBJ2-3; TRBD2 matches 8 bases. V shed 0 bases and J 6 bases; nucleotides not matched to a gene: 6. The CDR3 has 15 amino acids. CDR1 is SGHRS, CDR2 YFSETQ, per germline. CDR3 DNA sequence: TGCGCCAGCAGCTTGGCAGGGACTAGGTCGGATACGCAGTATTTT. This translates into CASSLAGTRSDTQYF.

The chain employs TRBV4-2 and TRBJ2-1, with 7 bases identical to TRBD2. This CDR3 has 15 residues. V lost 0 bases and J lost 6; bases outside the gene matches: 5. Germline assignment: CDR1 LGHNA and CDR2 YNFKEQ. The CDR3 spells CASSQDFASGNEQFF. DNA of the CDR3: TGTGCCAGCAGCCAAGATTTTGCTAGCGGCAATGAGCAGTTCTTC.

The V gene is TRBV11-2, the J gene TRBJ2-3, with TRBD2 matching over 8 bases. The V gene's germline CDR1 is SGHAT and CDR2 FQNNGV. The V and J ends lost 3 bases and 5 bases, in that order; junction bases with no gene match: 7. The CDR3 covers 15 residues. CDR3 bases: TGTGCCAGCAGCTTGTTTACCAGCGGGGGAGATACGCAGTATTTT. Residues: CASSLFTSGGDTQYF.

The rearrangement links TRBV28 to TRBJ2-7, with D hard to call. V was clipped by 5 bases and J by 7 bases, with 9 bases between them. The CDR3 covers 11 residues. Germline CDR1 is MDHEN and CDR2 is SYDVKM. CDR3 protein: CASSEWREQYF. CDR3 nucleotides: TGTGCCAGCAGTGAGTGGCGGGAGCAGTACTTC.

This clone occurred once. V gene TRBV14 combines with J gene TRBJ2-1; the D gene is possibly TRBD2 (6 bases). The CDR3 is made up of 15 amino acids. From germline, CDR1 is SGHDN and CDR2 FVKESK. With 0 bases removed from V and 8 bases from J, the gap between germline ends came to 14 bases. The CDR3 is CASSQDLWRGDEQFF. In nucleotides, the CDR3 is TGTGCCAGCAGCCAAGATCTTTGGAGGGGCGATGAGCAGTTCTTC. Complete variable domain (other parts from reference TRBV14 and TRBJ2-1): EAGVTQFPSHSVIEKGQTVTLRCDPISGHDNLYWYRRVMGKEIKFLLHFVKESKQDESGMPNNRFLAERTGGTYSTLKVQPAELEDSGVYFCASSQDLWRGDEQFFGPGTRLTVL.

V and J are TRBV7-3 and TRBJ2-2; 10 bases align to TRBD2. CDR1 is SGHTA, CDR2 FQGTGA, per germline. The junction had 5 bases not matched to a gene; V was cut back by 2 bases and J by 8 bases. The CDR3 is 15 residues long. The CDR3, as DNA: TGTGCCAGCAGCTTACTGGGACTAGCGAGGGGGGAGCTGTTTTTT. Its translation is CASSLLGLARGELFF.

The chain employs TRBV10-3 and TRBJ2-5, with a possible D match to TRBD2 (5 bases). V lost 11 bases, J lost 5 bases, and 18 bases lay in between. The CDR3 has 13 residues. Germline values: CDR1 ENHRY, CDR2 SYGVKD. CDR3 loop: CAHSGEPRETQYF. CDR3 nucleotides: TGTGCCCACAGCGGCGAGCCACGGGAGACCCAGTACTTC.

This sequence joins TRBV19 and TRBJ1-2, with D possibly matching TRBD1 (6 bases). The CDR3 extends over 14 amino acids. V lost 5 bases to trimming and J lost 3 bases, with 13 bases between them. Germline V gene data show CDR1 as LNHDA and CDR2 as SQIVND (reference sequence). CDR3 nucleotide sequence: TGTGCCAGTAGTTTGCGGACAGCGGACTATGGCTACACCTTC. Translated: CASSLRTADYGYTF.